The subject of this entry is one T cell receptor beta chain. This entry belongs to a study of blood T cell repertoires in COVID-19. Study-wide context: Both acute and convalescent COVID-19 samples were obtained from the United States, Italy and Spain. Sources were T cells, B-cell-depleted T cells, or PBMCs; the material itself was cDNA or gDNA.

Followed longitudinally, the Seattle patients had been enrolled during active infection. Germline V gene data show CDR1 as KGHSH and CDR2 as LQKENI. The CDR3 length is 16 residues. V trimming: 3 bases; J trimming: 3 bases; junction bases outside the gene matches: 9. As originally analysed: Reference gene primer amplification gave nucleated cell count estimates. Profiled with immunoSEQ multiplex PCR; TCRdb holds only in-frame clones, not every one. Clonal size and the V and J genes are those of that table, whereas D and trimming came from the DNA. The data show 450,000 or so clones, with over 85% seen just once and less than 0.95% held by the top ten.

The TCR was taken from a man aged 18-30 years with COVID-19, enrolled during active disease. Material for sequencing was peripheral blood. V gene TRBV18 combines with J gene TRBJ2-5, with 8 bases fitting TRBD1. The CDR3 region is CASSPYTGQDKETQYF. In nucleotides, the CDR3 is TGTGCCAGCTCACCCTACACGGGACAGGATAAAGAGACCCAGTACTTC.